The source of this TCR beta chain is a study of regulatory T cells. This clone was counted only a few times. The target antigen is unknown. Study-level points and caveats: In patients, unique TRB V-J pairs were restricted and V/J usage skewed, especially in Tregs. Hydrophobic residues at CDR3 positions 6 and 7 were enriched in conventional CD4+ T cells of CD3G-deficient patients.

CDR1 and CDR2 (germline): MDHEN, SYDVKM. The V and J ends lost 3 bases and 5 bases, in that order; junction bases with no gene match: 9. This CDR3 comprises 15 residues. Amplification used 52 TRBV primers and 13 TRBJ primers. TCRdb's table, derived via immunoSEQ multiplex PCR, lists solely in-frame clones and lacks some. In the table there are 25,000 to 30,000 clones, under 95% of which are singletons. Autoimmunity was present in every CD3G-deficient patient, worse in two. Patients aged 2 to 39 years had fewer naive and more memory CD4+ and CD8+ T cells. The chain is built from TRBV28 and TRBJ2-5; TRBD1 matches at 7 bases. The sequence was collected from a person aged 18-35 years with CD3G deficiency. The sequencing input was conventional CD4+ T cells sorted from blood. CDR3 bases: TGTGCCAGCAGTTTCGACAGGGCCCACGGCGAGACCCAGTACTTC. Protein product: CASSFDRAHGETQYF.